These 7 T cell receptor beta chains were sequenced from one sample in a study of metastatic and nonmetastatic thyroid tumors. TCRdb recomputed clones from the PCR reads via MiXCR. In the table there are several thousand clones, under 25% of which are singletons. All patients were treatment-naive before thyroid surgery. Sequenced: adjacent normal tissue. These receptor sequences come from a female donor with papillary thyroid cancer or a benign thyroid nodule (not recorded which). Some clones in this sample may be carry-over from other donors' samples.

Details on this clone: At one of its ends the junction is not consistent with the germline gene, which may arise from a read error. This rearrangement joins TRBV5-1 to TRBJ2-5; D may be TRBD1 (6 bases). Per germline, CDR1 SGHRS and CDR2 YFSETQ. The CDR3 has 15 amino acids. CDR3 nucleotide sequence: TGCACCAGCAGCTTGGGCCCCGGGACACAAGAGACCCAGTACTTC. It encodes CTSSLGPGTQETQYF.

This chain connects TRBV4-2 to TRBJ2-2, with D possibly being TRBD2 (5 bases). This CDR3 has 15 residues. Germline loops: CDR1 LGHNA, CDR2 YNFKEQ. Between the trimmed V and J ends, which lost 0 bases and 6 bases, there was a span of 11 bases. In DNA form, the CDR3 reads TGTGCCAGCAGCCAAGATCGCACTAGTCCCGGGGAGCTGTTTTTT. Its protein product is CASSQDRTSPGELFF.

The rearrangement links TRBV27 to TRBJ1-2, with D tentatively TRBD1 (6 bases). Germline V gene data show CDR1 as MNHEY and CDR2 as SMNVEV (reference sequence). The CDR3 has 13 amino acids. The ends were cut back, 3 bases at V and 2 bases at J, with 7 bases in the middle. The CDR3 DNA is TGTGCCAGCAGTTTTGGACAGAACTATGGCTACACCTTC. Translated: CASSFGQNYGYTF.

To note about this clone: Germline and junction disagree at one end, which may indicate a read error. This chain connects TRBV20-1 to TRBJ2-7; TRBD1 might be the D (6 bases). The CDR3 length is 14 residues. Germline V gene data show CDR1 as DFQATT and CDR2 as SNEGSKA (reference sequence). The CDR3 reads CSAREGATYYERYF. The CDR3 nucleotides read TGCAGTGCTAGAGAGGGGGCGACTTACTACGAGCGGTACTTC.

The CDR3 bases are TGTGCCAGCAGTCACAGTTACAGGGTCGGCGAGCAGTACTTC. This translates into CASSHSYRVGEQYF. The rearrangement joins TRBV28 to TRBJ2-7; D is perhaps TRBD1 (6 bases). V dropped 5 bases and J dropped 6 bases, with 17 bases sitting between them. Germline values: CDR1 MDHEN, CDR2 SYDVKM. This CDR3 contains 14 residues.

This clone has a count of ten or more. Other DNA sequences of this sample code for an identical CDR3. This sequence joins TRBV4-1 and TRBJ1-6, with D uncertain. V was cut by 0 bases and J by 7 bases, with 10 bases left in between. Germline V gives CDR1 MGHRA, CDR2 YSYEKL. The CDR3 consists of 15 residues. The CDR3 sequence is CASSQELAGNSPLHF. CDR3 DNA: TGCGCCAGCAGCCAAGAGTTGGCGGGGAATTCACCCCTCCACTTT.

This clone was observed at least ten times. The rearrangement links TRBV3-1 to TRBJ1-1, with D hard to call. Germline assignment: CDR1 LGHDT and CDR2 YNNKEL (reference sequence). V was pared by 1 base and J by 11 bases, with 11 bases between. The CDR3 spans 12 residues. Written as DNA, the CDR3 is TGTGCCAGCAGCCAAGGCAGTCTCGCCGCTTTCTTT. Translating gives CASSQGSLAAFF.